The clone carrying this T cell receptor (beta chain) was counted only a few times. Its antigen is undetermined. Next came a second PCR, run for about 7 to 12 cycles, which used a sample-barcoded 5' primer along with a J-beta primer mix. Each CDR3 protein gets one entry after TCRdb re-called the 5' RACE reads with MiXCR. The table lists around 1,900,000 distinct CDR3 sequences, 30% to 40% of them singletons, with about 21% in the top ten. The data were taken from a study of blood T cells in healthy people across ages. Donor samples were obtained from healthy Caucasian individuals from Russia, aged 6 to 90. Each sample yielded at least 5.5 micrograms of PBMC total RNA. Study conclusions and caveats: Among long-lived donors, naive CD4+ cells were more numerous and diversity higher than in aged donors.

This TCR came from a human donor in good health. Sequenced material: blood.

This CDR3 is CASRPFKGNSYNEQFF. The CDR3, as DNA: TGTGCCAGCAGACCCTTTAAGGGGAATTCCTACAATGAGCAGTTCTTC. The chain carries TRBV27 and TRBJ2-1; maybe TRBD1 (5 bases). Trimming took 6 bases from V and 1 from J, leaving 16 bases between them. CDR1 is MNHEY, CDR2 SMNVEV, per germline (reference sequence). This CDR3 comprises 16 residues.